The rows below give T cell receptor beta chains drawn from one sample of a study of blood T cell repertoires in COVID-19. Here immunoSEQ multiplex PCR was the method, and the copy in TCRdb shows in-frame clones only, minus some. The profile shows more than 200,000 clones, around nine tenths of them singletons. The sequenced sample was PBMCs or T cells enriched from blood (not recorded which). Receptor source: a young man in a cohort exposed to, infected with or recovered from COVID-19 (not recorded which). Each CDR3 is given with its conserved first and last residue. Fields, in order: J gene, V gene, CDR3 protein.

j_call: TRBJ2-3
v_call: TRBV27
cdr3_aa: CASSPATSGRLPSDTQYF

j_call: TRBJ2-2
v_call: TRBV9
cdr3_aa: CASSAGGSFLANTGELFF

j_call: TRBJ2-7
v_call: TRBV4-3
cdr3_aa: CASSTSGTSYEQYF

j_call: TRBJ2-7
v_call: TRBV5-1
cdr3_aa: CASSLGWLADSYEQYF

j_call: TRBJ2-5
v_call: TRBV5-1
cdr3_aa: CASSPRTGGAETQYF

j_call: TRBJ1-2
v_call: TRBV27
cdr3_aa: CASSYTTPDHYGYTF

j_call: TRBJ1-1
v_call: TRBV19
cdr3_aa: CASSIDLLGQNTEAFF

j_call: TRBJ1-6
v_call: TRBV19
cdr3_aa: CASSIQGANSPLHF

j_call: TRBJ1-3
v_call: TRBV6-5
cdr3_aa: CASSYIVGSGNTIYF

j_call: TRBJ2-1
v_call: TRBV27
cdr3_aa: CASSPYSKVTFF

j_call: TRBJ2-6
v_call: TRBV4-2
cdr3_aa: CASSPPAGAGANVLTF

j_call: TRBJ2-7
v_call: TRBV19
cdr3_aa: CARDLRDSYEQYF

j_call: TRBJ2-7
v_call: TRBV28
cdr3_aa: CASINDSSYEQYF

j_call: TRBJ2-2
v_call: TRBV11-3
cdr3_aa: CASSLDGTGGTGELFF

j_call: TRBJ2-7
v_call: TRBV3-1/TRBV3-2
cdr3_aa: CASSLGTLSGEQYF

j_call: TRBJ2-3
v_call: TRBV5-1
cdr3_aa: CASSPGLAGVSDTQYF

j_call: TRBJ2-7
v_call: TRBV6-5
cdr3_aa: CASSYSSSYEQYF

j_call: TRBJ2-5
v_call: TRBV9
cdr3_aa: CASSLLGLAGFNGGQETQYF

j_call: TRBJ2-7
v_call: TRBV4-1
cdr3_aa: CASSQDTSYYEQYF

j_call: TRBJ1-4
v_call: TRBV6-5
cdr3_aa: CASSYHPAGDRLFF

j_call: TRBJ2-7
v_call: TRBV29-1
cdr3_aa: CSVSGQGTLSEQYF

j_call: TRBJ2-7
v_call: TRBV7-3
cdr3_aa: CASSLKGQAESEQYF

j_call: TRBJ2-7
v_call: TRBV28
cdr3_aa: CASSLEGSSNEQYF

j_call: TRBJ2-1
v_call: TRBV7-6
cdr3_aa: CASSSLLAPVYNEQFF

j_call: TRBJ2-7
v_call: TRBV6-2/TRBV6-3
cdr3_aa: CASSYSGQGHEQYF

j_call: TRBJ2-2
v_call: TRBV4-1
cdr3_aa: CASSQGRELFF

j_call: TRBJ1-2
v_call: TRBV5-1
cdr3_aa: CASSLDQYGYTF

j_call: TRBJ1-6
v_call: TRBV28
cdr3_aa: CASSLLAQLTPLHF

j_call: TRBJ2-2
v_call: TRBV28
cdr3_aa: CASSSKLYTGELFF

j_call: TRBJ2-6
v_call: TRBV15
cdr3_aa: CATDLGLTSGANVLTF

j_call: TRBJ2-3
v_call: TRBV7-3
cdr3_aa: CASSRGGPTDTQYF

j_call: TRBJ2-1
v_call: TRBV2
cdr3_aa: CATTGGSISYNEQFF

j_call: TRBJ2-5
v_call: TRBV5-5
cdr3_aa: CASRLVPRESQYF

j_call: TRBJ2-2
v_call: TRBV27
cdr3_aa: CASSLRTRVQLAGAPANTGELFF

j_call: TRBJ2-5
v_call: TRBV6-2/TRBV6-3
cdr3_aa: CASSGSQGARRSVTQYF

j_call: TRBJ1-5
v_call: TRBV19
cdr3_aa: CASSITPQAGQPQHF

j_call: TRBJ1-2
v_call: TRBV20-1
cdr3_aa: CRPGQNYGYTF

j_call: TRBJ2-7
v_call: TRBV28
cdr3_aa: CASSSVASAGDGYF

j_call: TRBJ1-3
v_call: TRBV19
cdr3_aa: CASRVSSSGNTIYF

j_call: TRBJ1-1
v_call: TRBV27
cdr3_aa: CASRGGPTEAFF

j_call: TRBJ1-2
v_call: TRBV18
cdr3_aa: CASSSGQRDGYTF

j_call: TRBJ2-7
v_call: TRBV6-5
cdr3_aa: CASSRTDRSSYEQYF

j_call: TRBJ1-3
v_call: TRBV28
cdr3_aa: CASSYQGSSGNTIYF

j_call: TRBJ2-4
v_call: TRBV19
cdr3_aa: CASSIVRRGQGRQNIQYF

j_call: TRBJ1-1
v_call: TRBV7-2
cdr3_aa: CASSKPQGGNTEAFF

j_call: TRBJ1-2
v_call: TRBV6-5
cdr3_aa: CASTSGVPEGYGYTF